Listed below are T cell receptor beta chains from one sample, sequenced in a study of response to subunit inactivated influenza vaccine. From the RT-PCR reads, TCRdb called clonotypes with MiXCR, one entry per CDR3 protein. The repertoire consists of roughly 620,000 distinct CDR3 sequences, with about 10% occurring once and the leading ten covering more than 9.5%. This sample was also put to use in a study of T cells expressing NK-cell markers.

The specimen comprised PBMCs from blood, sampled on the day of vaccination. All receptors derive from a man in his fifties who received an inactivated influenza vaccine. CDR3s include the opening cysteine and the closing phenylalanine or tryptophan. Fields, in order: J gene, V gene, CDR3 length, CDR3 protein.

TRBJ2-1 TRBV19 15 CASSINIAPSNEQFF
TRBJ2-1 TRBV7-3 15 CASSLRGTVYNEQFF
TRBJ2-1 TRBV4-2 15 CASSQGALSYNEQFF
TRBJ2-3 TRBV3-1 17 CASSQETRESTTDTQYF
TRBJ2-1 TRBV24-1 17 CATSDPAVAQTYNEQFF
TRBJ2-3 TRBV7-2 16 CASSPIGTGLKDTQYF
TRBJ2-7 TRBV18 13 CASSPPGDYEQYF
TRBJ2-2 TRBV28 13 CASSFVRTGELFF
TRBJ2-2 TRBV7-2 17 CASSRRTSGRETGELFF
TRBJ2-1 TRBV10-3 18 CAISESGGYSPLNNEQFF
TRBJ2-5 TRBV28 14 CASTTGGSQETQYF
TRBJ2-1 TRBV28 14 CASSLAGQEGEQFF
TRBJ2-5 TRBV6-5 14 CASSYSSTGETQYF
TRBJ2-3 TRBV5-1 15 CASRPGGTTGDTQYF
TRBJ1-2 TRBV5-4 17 CASSLAELDRANYGYTF
TRBJ1-5 TRBV7-2 13 CASSPWVNQPQHF
TRBJ2-1 TRBV12-3/TRBV12-4 16 CASSWSGTSGSNEQFF
TRBJ1-3 TRBV4-2 17 CASSQQLQGRDGNTIYF
TRBJ2-1 TRBV6-1 14 CATKTGGSYNEQFF
TRBJ2-5 TRBV27 15 CASSLASGGKETQYF
TRBJ2-2 TRBV15 17 CATSRDRAGWRSGELFF
TRBJ1-1 TRBV6-5 15 CASSTRQGWTTEAFF
TRBJ2-7 TRBV5-1 14 CASSSRQAPYEQYF
TRBJ2-2 TRBV5-1 17 CASSTSGTSVNTGELFF
TRBJ2-2 TRBV20-1 15 CSARGSGSGTGELFF
TRBJ2-1 TRBV10-3 14 CAISGGTGSDEQFF
TRBJ2-7 TRBV18 14 CASSRIASSYEQYF
TRBJ2-5 TRBV3-1 16 CASSPQPSGQKETQYF
TRBJ1-5 TRBV5-6 15 CASSLGGGINQPQHF
TRBJ2-1 TRBV28 15 CASSLPRRGRDEQFF
TRBJ1-4 TRBV7-9 15 CASSFDRVVDEKLFF
TRBJ2-5 TRBV5-1 16 CASSYFLGQGQETQYF
TRBJ2-7 TRBV20-1 14 CSATLAGDSYEQYF
TRBJ2-2 TRBV6-2/TRBV6-3 12 CASGSNTGELFF
TRBJ2-7 TRBV5-1 15 CASSLALDRRDEQYF
TRBJ2-7 TRBV5-6 14 CASSTTDTTYEQYF
TRBJ1-5 TRBV28 15 CASIQPGQGNQPQHF
TRBJ2-1 TRBV6-5 16 CASTYLRQTSGNEQFF